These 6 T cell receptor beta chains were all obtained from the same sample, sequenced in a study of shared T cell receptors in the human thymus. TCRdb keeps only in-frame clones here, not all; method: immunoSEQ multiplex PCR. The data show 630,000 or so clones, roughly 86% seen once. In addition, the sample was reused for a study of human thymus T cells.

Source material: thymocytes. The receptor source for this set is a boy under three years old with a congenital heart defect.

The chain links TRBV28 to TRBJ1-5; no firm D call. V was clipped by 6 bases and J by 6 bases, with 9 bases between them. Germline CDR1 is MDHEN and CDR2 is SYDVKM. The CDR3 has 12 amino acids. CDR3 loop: CASRLRGQPQHF. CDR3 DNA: TGTGCCAGCAGACTCCGGGGTCAGCCCCAGCATTTT.

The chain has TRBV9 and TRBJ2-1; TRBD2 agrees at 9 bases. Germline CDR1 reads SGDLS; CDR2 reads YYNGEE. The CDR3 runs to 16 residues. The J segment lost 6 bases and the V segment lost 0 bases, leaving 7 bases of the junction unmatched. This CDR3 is CASSVEPASGVNEQFF. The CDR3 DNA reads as TGTGCCAGCAGCGTAGAACCGGCTAGCGGGGTCAATGAGCAGTTCTTC.

The CDR3 protein is CASSSDGLVDEQYF. In nucleotides, the CDR3 is TGTGCCAGCAGTTCCGACGGACTGGTCGACGAGCAGTACTTC. The chain carries TRBV28 and TRBJ2-7, with D perhaps TRBD2 (5 bases). The CDR3 loop spans 14 amino acids. V was clipped by 4 bases and J by 5 bases, with 15 bases between them. Germline V lookup: CDR1 MDHEN, CDR2 SYDVKM. The full variable domain, completed using reference TRBV28 and TRBJ2-7, is DVKVTQSSRYLVKRTGEKVFLECVQDMDHENMFWYRQDPGLGLRLIYFSYDVKMKEKGDIPEGYSVSREKKERFSLILESASTNQTSMYLCASSSDGLVDEQYFGPGTRLTVT.

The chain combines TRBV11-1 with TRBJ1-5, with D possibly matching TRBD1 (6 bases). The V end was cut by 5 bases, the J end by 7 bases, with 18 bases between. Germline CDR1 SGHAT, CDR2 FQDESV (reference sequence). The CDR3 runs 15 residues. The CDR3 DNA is TGTGCCAGCAGCCTACGACAGGACCTCGTCCAGCCCCAGCATTTT. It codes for CASSLRQDLVQPQHF.

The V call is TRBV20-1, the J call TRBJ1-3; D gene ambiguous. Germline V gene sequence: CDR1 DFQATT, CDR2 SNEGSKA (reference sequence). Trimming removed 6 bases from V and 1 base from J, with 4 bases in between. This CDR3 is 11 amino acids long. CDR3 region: CSARSGNTIYF. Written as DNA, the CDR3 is TGCAGTGCGCGGTCTGGAAACACCATATATTTT.

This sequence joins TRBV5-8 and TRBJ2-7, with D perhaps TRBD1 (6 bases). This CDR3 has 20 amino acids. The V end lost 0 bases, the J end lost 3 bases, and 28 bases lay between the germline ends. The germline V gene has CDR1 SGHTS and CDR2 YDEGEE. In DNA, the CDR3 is TGTGCCAGCAGCTTGGGGTTCGGTACAGGGTCTCCCCAGAGGGACTACGAGCAGTACTTC. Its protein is CASSLGFGTGSPQRDYEQYF.